Listed here are 5 T cell receptor beta chains from one sample, sequenced in a study of early T cells in non-severe SARS-CoV-2 infection. Each CDR3 protein gets one entry after TCRdb re-called the 5' RACE reads with MiXCR. Among about 61,000 distinct CDR3 sequences listed, 9.5% to 15% were seen once. The material was whole blood, obtained at baseline. These receptors originate from an adult who was a healthcare worker with PCR-confirmed SARS-CoV-2 infection or an uninfected control (not recorded which). The donor label of this sample is uncertain.

The rearrangement joins TRBV25-1 to TRBJ1-1; 7 nucleotides line up with TRBD1. The CDR3 sequence is 13 residues long. Trimming at V came to 6 bases and at J to 3 bases, leaving 4 bases not matched to a gene. Germline V lookup: CDR1 MGHDK, CDR2 SYGVNS. The CDR3 sequence: CASRQGPHTEAFF. The CDR3 DNA sequence: TGTGCCAGCAGACAGGGGCCCCACACTGAAGCTTTCTTT.

This clonotype was seen at least ten times. V and J are TRBV19 and TRBJ2-2; unclear D gene. The CDR3 contains 12 residues. Germline lookup yields CDR1 LNHDA and CDR2 SQIVND (reference sequence). V was cut by 3 bases and J by 1 base, with 0 bases left in between. The CDR3: CASSMNTGELFF. The CDR3 DNA reads as TGTGCCAGTAGTATGAACACCGGGGAGCTGTTTTTT.

This clonotype has a handful of counts. The junction and the germline gene differ at one end; a read error may be behind it. CDR3 in DNA: TGCAGTGCTAGTAGCCCCCCCCAATTT. Translating it yields CSASSPPQF. The chain employs TRBV20-1 and TRBJ1-1; D not resolved. This CDR3 spans 9 amino acids. Per the germline V gene, CDR1 is DFQATT and CDR2 is SNEGSKA (reference sequence).

This clonotype was seen many times. The chain combines TRBV5-1 with TRBJ2-5, with TRBD2 identical over 13 bases. The V gene's germline CDR1 is SGHRS and CDR2 YFSETQ. V was pared by 2 bases and J by 2 bases, with 3 bases of the junction left unmatched. The CDR3 has 16 residues. CDR3 in amino acids: CASSLLAGGRQETQYF. As DNA, the CDR3 is TGCGCCAGCAGCTTACTAGCGGGGGGGCGGCAAGAGACCCAGTACTTC. The full variable domain, rest sourced from reference TRBV5-1 and TRBJ2-5, is KAGVTQTPRYLIKTRGQQVTLSCSPISGHRSVSWYQQTPGQGLQFLFEYFSETQRNKGNFPGRFSGRQFSNSRSEMNVSTLELGDSALYLCASSLLAGGRQETQYFGPGTRLLVL.

V usage is TRBV6-2 or TRBV6-3 and J usage is TRBJ2-2; D not resolved. Germline V CDR1 and CDR2: MNHEY, SVGEGT. CDR3 length: 14 residues. The V end lost 8 bases, the J end lost 9 bases, and 19 bases lay between the germline ends. CDR3 nucleotides: TGTGCCAGCGCCTCTATTCTAGTCCGCCGGGAGCTGTTTTTT. This gives the protein CASASILVRRELFF.